The clone carrying this TCR beta chain occurred a few times. The listed genes are named as in mouse. The sequenced fragment ends 4 residues before the CDR3 boundary, so the rest is inferred from the germline J gene. cDNA serving as the sequencing template came from extracted, reverse transcribed RNA. TCRdb's table, derived via immunoSEQ multiplex PCR, lists solely in-frame clones and lacks some. Sampling found about 19,000 clones, none seen once. Cells from pooled cutaneous lymph nodes were sorted by CD4, CD8alpha, NKG2D, NKG2ACE and other markers. The CDR3 runs 15 residues. The V end lost 3 bases, the J end lost 4 bases, and 15 bases lay between the germline ends. CDR1 and CDR2 (germline): LGHNA, YNLKQL (reference sequence). The sample is drawn from a study of CD8+ T cells in alopecia areata.

The TCR was taken from a C3H/HeJ mouse with alopecia areata. The strain's MHC type: H2-k. Sequencing was done on a sample of CD8+ T cells sorted from a lymph node. The chain combines TRBV5 with TRBJ1-1; maybe TRBD1 (6 bases). CDR3 protein: CASSQMGGQGTEVFF. The sequenced CDR3 bases are TGTGCCAGCAGCCAGATGGGGGGGCAGGGCACA.